The 28 T cell receptor beta chains listed next were all sequenced from one sample in a study of T cells in tuberculosis. The method was immunoSEQ multiplex PCR; TCRdb's version includes in-frame clones alone and lacks a portion of them. Here the sample spans approximately 100,000 clones, around 90% being singletons. Cells were sorted from thawed PBMC rested overnight and stained with GMM-loaded CD1B tetramer, viability dye and anti-CD3. C32 glucose monomycolate from Rhodococcus equi was loaded onto the CD1B tetramers. The material sequenced was CD1b-GMM tetramer-negative cells sorted from PBMCs. All receptors derive from an adult woman with latent tuberculosis.

The chain employs TRBV4-2 and TRBJ2-3; 8 bases match TRBD1. Germline CDR1 LGHNA, CDR2 YNFKEQ. This CDR3 spans 17 amino acids. Trimming cost V 4 bases and J 0 bases; bases outside gene matches: 9. In DNA, the CDR3 is TGTGCCAGCAGCCCAGGGGGCGGCGGGGTGAGCACAGATACGCAGTATTTT. As protein: CASSPGGGGVSTDTQYF.

The rearrangement links TRBV10-3 to TRBJ1-1; D gene ambiguous. The CDR3 length is 14 residues. V lost 3 bases to trimming and J lost 1 base, with 9 bases between them. Germline CDR1 reads ENHRY; CDR2 reads SYGVKD. CDR3 nucleotides: TGTGCCATCAGTGATCCGGGTAAGAACACTGAAGCTTTCTTT. Translation: CAISDPGKNTEAFF.

The chain has TRBV7-2 and TRBJ2-2, with 8 nucleotides matching TRBD2. CDR3 size: 16 residues. Trimming took 1 base from V and 4 from J; bases not matched to a gene: 5. Per the germline V gene, CDR1 is SGHTA and CDR2 is FQGNSA. In DNA form, the CDR3 reads TGTGCCAGCAGCTTAGTCGGCGGGGGGCCCACCGGGGAGCTGTTTTTT. Translated: CASSLVGGGPTGELFF.

This chain joins TRBV4-2 and TRBJ2-1, with TRBD2 identical over 10 bases. With 3 bases clipped from V and 0 bases from J, the junction kept 8 bases outside the gene matches. The CDR3 totals 18 residues. Germline CDR1 LGHNA, CDR2 YNFKEQ. DNA of the CDR3: TGTGCCAGCAGCCACCTGGGACTAGCGTCGGGCTCCTACAATGAGCAGTTCTTC. This sequence encodes CASSHLGLASGSYNEQFF.

This rearrangement joins TRBV5-4 to TRBJ1-2; 9 bases are a match to TRBD1. The CDR3 runs 14 residues. Germline-derived CDR1 and CDR2 are SGHNT and YYREEE (reference sequence). V lost 4 bases to trimming and J lost 7 bases; unmatched junction nucleotides: 8. CDR3: CASSGPGQGLGYTF. The DNA of the CDR3 is TGTGCCAGCAGCGGACCGGGACAGGGTCTTGGCTACACCTTC.

This chain joins TRBV11-2 and TRBJ2-5, with D hard to call. Near its end, the DNA agrees better with TRBJ2-7, so the J call may be wrong. The CDR3 is made up of 14 amino acids. Germline V lookup: CDR1 SGHAT, CDR2 FQNNGV. Written as DNA, the CDR3 is TGTGCCAGCAGCTTAGGGTACAGAGAGTACGAGCAGTACTTC. As protein: CASSLGYREYEQYF.

This chain uses TRBV9 with TRBJ2-2, with 8 bases lining up with TRBD2. The CDR3 is made up of 16 amino acids. V shed 4 bases and J 6 bases; nucleotides not matched to a gene: 11. Germline CDR1 reads SGDLS; CDR2 reads YYNGEE. CDR3 bases: TGTGCCAGCAGCCCCGGGACTAGGGAGGGGGCCGGGGAGCTGTTTTTT. It yields the protein CASSPGTREGAGELFF.

The CDR3 sequence is CASSLDGTQQYV. The CDR3 DNA is TGTGCCAGCAGCTTGGATGGGACTCAGCAGTACGTC. The chain couples TRBV5-4 to TRBJ2-7; D possibly corresponds to TRBD2 (6 bases). V lost 0 bases and J lost 8, with 9 bases in between. Germline V gives CDR1 SGHNT, CDR2 YYREEE (reference sequence). This CDR3 spans 12 amino acids.

The genes are TRBV7-2 and TRBJ2-1; 9 nucleotides match TRBD2. V lost 5 bases, J lost 4 bases, and 9 bases stayed unmatched. CDR3 length: 16 residues. Germline V gene sequence: CDR1 SGHTA, CDR2 FQGNSA. DNA of the CDR3: TGTGCCAGCAGCCCGTCGCGGCGGGGGGGATACAATGAGCAGTTCTTC. Residues: CASSPSRRGGYNEQFF.

The rearrangement uses TRBV2 and TRBJ2-5; D may be TRBD1 (6 bases). The V end lost 8 bases, the J end lost 2 bases, and 18 bases lay between the germline ends. In germline, CDR1 is SNHLY, CDR2 FYNNEI. This CDR3 comprises 15 residues. CDR3 region: CASAPQDRTQETQYF. In nucleotides, the CDR3 is TGTGCCAGCGCCCCCCAAGACAGGACGCAAGAGACCCAGTACTTC.

The rearrangement uses TRBV15 and TRBJ2-5, with 11 positions matching TRBD2. Germline V gene data show CDR1 as LNHNV and CDR2 as YYDKDF (reference sequence). J gave up 5 bases and V 1 base, and 3 bases lay outside the gene matches. The CDR3 totals 15 residues. CDR3 nucleotide sequence: TGTGCCACCAGCAGAGGTGCTAGCGGGGGGGAGACCCAGTACTTC. Translation: CATSRGASGGETQYF.

J is TRBJ2-7 and V is TRBV7-2; possibly TRBD1 for D (6 bases). This CDR3 spans 15 amino acids. V dropped 5 bases and J dropped 2 bases, with 16 bases sitting between them. Germline lookup yields CDR1 SGHTA and CDR2 FQGNSA. The CDR3 DNA reads TGTGCCAGCAGCCTCGAACAGGGACCAACCTACGAGCAGTACGTC. Amino acid sequence: CASSLEQGPTYEQYV.

The rearrangement uses TRBV10-3 and TRBJ2-3, with D possibly matching TRBD2 (6 bases). CDR3 length equals 15 residues. The ends were cut back, 6 bases at V and 1 base at J, with 14 bases in the middle. Looked up from germline, CDR1 is ENHRY and CDR2 is SYGVKD. Here the CDR3 DNA reads TGTGCCATCAGATCACTAGCTGCGGGCACAGATACGCAGTATTTT. Its translation is CAIRSLAAGTDTQYF.

DNA for the CDR3: TGTGCCAGCAGTATCAGGGGGCCCGCCTACGAGCAGTACTTC. Protein product: CASSIRGPAYEQYF. The chain is built from TRBV28 and TRBJ2-7; 8 nucleotides agree with TRBD1. This CDR3 contains 14 residues. V was clipped by 5 bases and J by 2 bases; unmatched bases: 5. Germline V gene lookup returns CDR1 MDHEN and CDR2 SYDVKM.

This chain uses TRBV10-3 with TRBJ2-3; TRBD2 matches 9 bases. The CDR3 has 15 amino acids. With 3 bases clipped from V and 1 base from J, the junction kept 2 bases outside the gene matches. Per germline, CDR1 ENHRY and CDR2 SYGVKD. CDR3 coding DNA: TGTGCCATCAGTGATATAGCGGGGGGCACAGATACGCAGTATTTT. Its translation is CAISDIAGGTDTQYF.

This clone came up once. The chain employs TRBV7-8 and TRBJ1-5; D possibly corresponds to TRBD1 (6 bases). From germline, CDR1 is SGHVS and CDR2 FQNEAQ. The V and J ends lost 5 bases and 0 bases respectively, with 14 bases between them. CDR3 length equals 16 residues. The CDR3 is CASSPEGGYSNQPQHF. The DNA of the CDR3 is TGTGCCAGCAGCCCCGAGGGGGGGTATAGCAATCAGCCCCAGCATTTT.

V gene TRBV5-1 combines with J gene TRBJ1-2, with TRBD1 matching over 8 bases. The CDR3 is 13 amino acids. After removal of 5 bases from V and 8 bases from J, the junction contained 8 bases not matched to a gene. Germline CDR1 and CDR2: SGHRS and YFSETQ. The CDR3 nucleotides read TGCGCCAGCAGTCCGCAGGGGGCTGAGGGCTACACCTTC. Its translation is CASSPQGAEGYTF.

The V gene is TRBV5-1, the J gene TRBJ2-3; TRBD2 agrees at 9 bases. This CDR3 region has 16 residues. Germline loops: CDR1 SGHRS, CDR2 YFSETQ. V dropped 1 base and J dropped 2; count of bases not matched to a gene: 5. In nucleotides, the CDR3 is TGCGCCAGCAGCTTGAGTAGCGGGGGCCTCACAGATACGCAGTATTTT. Translated: CASSLSSGGLTDTQYF.

This clone showed up just a few times. J is TRBJ1-2 and V is TRBV4-3, with D perhaps TRBD1 (5 bases). From germline, CDR1 is LGHNA and CDR2 YSLEER. The CDR3 spans 15 residues. V lost 3 bases and J lost 4, with 15 bases in between. The CDR3 bases are TGCGCCAGCAGCCACCACGGGGCGGGGTTCTATGGCTACACCTTC. Amino acid sequence: CASSHHGAGFYGYTF.

This chain joins TRBV5-6 and TRBJ2-1; 8 bases align to TRBD2. V shed 0 bases, J shed 5 bases, and the junction held 13 bases outside the gene matches. CDR3 size: 18 residues. The V gene's germline CDR1 is SGHDT and CDR2 YYEEEE. CDR3 protein: CASSLDAAGGRPNNEQFF. DNA for the CDR3: TGTGCCAGCAGCTTGGATGCGGCGGGGGGTCGTCCAAACAATGAGCAGTTCTTC.

The V call is TRBV10-3, the J call TRBJ1-2, with TRBD1 matching over 8 bases. Trimming took 7 bases from V and 8 from J; bases not matched to a gene: 15. Germline V CDR1 and CDR2: ENHRY, SYGVKD. The CDR3 consists of 15 residues. The CDR3 here is CAITEASGQGAGYTF. The CDR3 bases are TGTGCCATCACTGAAGCCTCGGGGCAGGGGGCCGGCTACACCTTC.

The rearrangement joins TRBV6-6 to TRBJ2-6; D might be TRBD2 (5 bases). V lost 6 bases, J lost 2 bases, and 14 bases lay in between. Germline CDR1 reads MNHNY; CDR2 reads SVGAGI (reference sequence). CDR3 length: 16 residues. The CDR3 is CASRTGKPTGANVLTF. The DNA of the CDR3 is TGTGCCAGCAGGACCGGGAAACCTACTGGGGCCAACGTCCTGACTTTC.

The chain has TRBV28 and TRBJ1-6, with D perhaps matching TRBD1 (6 bases). The germline V and J ends were trimmed by 2 bases and 7 bases, with 9 bases remaining between them. Germline CDR1 reads MDHEN; CDR2 reads SYDVKM. There are 14 residues in the CDR3. DNA of the CDR3: TGTGCCAGCAGTTTAAGGGGGAACAATTCACCCCTCCACTTT. It yields the protein CASSLRGNNSPLHF.

This chain links TRBV2 with TRBJ1-1, with 7 positions matching TRBD1. This CDR3 has 15 amino acids. CDR1 and CDR2 from the germline V gene are SNHLY and FYNNEI. Losses at the gene ends were 6 bases for V and 0 bases for J; bases not matched to a gene: 7. The CDR3 region has the DNA TGTGCCAGCAGGTCGACAGGGTCTTTGAACACTGAAGCTTTCTTT. Translated, it gives CASRSTGSLNTEAFF.

J is TRBJ2-7 and V is TRBV10-3; TRBD2 matches 10 bases. Germline CDR1 and CDR2: ENHRY and SYGVKD. V was clipped by 4 bases and J by 0 bases; unmatched bases: 6. The CDR3 loop spans 16 amino acids. The CDR3 DNA sequence: TGTGCCATCAGTGCTAGCGGGGGCCTCAGCTCCTACGAGCAGTACTTC. Encoded protein: CAISASGGLSSYEQYF.

This chain connects TRBV7-2 to TRBJ1-1, with TRBD1 identical over 7 bases. Germline values: CDR1 SGHTA, CDR2 FQGNSA. The CDR3 is 14 residues long. V lost 3 bases to trimming and J lost 6 bases; unmatched junction nucleotides: 7. CDR3 sequence reads: CASSFRGGRAEAFF. DNA for the CDR3: TGTGCCAGCAGCTTCAGAGGGGGCAGGGCTGAAGCTTTCTTT.

The V gene is TRBV6-5, the J gene TRBJ1-2; no firm D call. The CDR3 is 13 amino acids. The V gene's germline CDR1 is MNHEY and CDR2 SVGAGI. V lost 2 bases and J 4 bases, leaving 8 bases between the germline ends. In nucleotides, the CDR3 is TGTGCCAGCAGTTACGTCCCGGGCTATGGCTACACCTTC. It codes for CASSYVPGYGYTF.

V is TRBV10-2 and J is TRBJ2-1; TRBD1 agrees at 10 bases. The CDR3 spans 15 residues. Germline V CDR1 and CDR2: WSHSY, SAAADI. Trimming took 4 bases from V and 6 from J; bases not matched to a gene: 6. The CDR3: CASSVGTGVGNEQFF. The CDR3 DNA reads as TGCGCCAGCAGTGTAGGGACAGGGGTCGGCAATGAGCAGTTCTTC.